This TCR beta chain is drawn from a study of T cells in Graves' hyperthyroidism and ophthalmopathy. The CDR3 has 11 amino acids. The junction had 3 bases not matched to a gene; V was cut back by 4 bases and J by 6 bases. Germline V gives CDR1 SQVTM, CDR2 ANQGSEA. Using RNA transcripts as the source, TCR beta CDR3 regions were amplified. The primer set for the first-round RT-PCR of the TCR CDR3 was HTBI. TCRdb redid the calling of the multiplex PCR reads with MiXCR, one entry per CDR3 protein. Of 450,000 to 600,000 distinct CDR3 sequences detected, about 20% appear once; the ten largest clones hold 47%.

The sample comprised blood. This sequence originates from a man aged 40-49 years with Graves' ophthalmopathy. This rearrangement joins TRBV29-1 to TRBJ2-7; TRBD2 agrees at 7 bases. CDR3 protein: CSVGGGSEQYF. The CDR3 DNA reads as TGCAGCGTTGGGGGGGGTTCCGAGCAGTACTTC.